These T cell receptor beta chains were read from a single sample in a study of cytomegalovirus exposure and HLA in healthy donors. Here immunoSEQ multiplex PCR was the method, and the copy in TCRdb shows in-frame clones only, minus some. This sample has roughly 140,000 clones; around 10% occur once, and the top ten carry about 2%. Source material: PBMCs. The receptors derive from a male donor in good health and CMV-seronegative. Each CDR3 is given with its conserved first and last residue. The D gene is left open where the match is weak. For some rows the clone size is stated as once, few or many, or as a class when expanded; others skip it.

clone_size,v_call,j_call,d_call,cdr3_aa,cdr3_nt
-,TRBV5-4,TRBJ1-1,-,CASSPGGVNTEAFF,TGTGCCAGCAGCCCCGGGGGGGTTAACACTGAAGCTTTCTTT
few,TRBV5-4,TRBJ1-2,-,CASSLDSNYGYTF,TGTGCCAGCAGCTTGGACAGTAACTATGGCTACACCTTC
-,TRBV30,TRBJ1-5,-,CAWSDVRGPQPQHF,TGTGCCTGGAGTGATGTAAGGGGCCCTCAGCCCCAGCATTTT
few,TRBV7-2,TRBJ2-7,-,CASSYEQVSYEQYF,TGTGCCAGCAGCTATGAACAGGTCTCCTACGAGCAGTACTTC
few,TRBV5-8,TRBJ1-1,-,CASSPPGGENTEAFF,TGTGCCAGCAGCCCGCCTGGGGGGGAGAACACTGAAGCTTTCTTT
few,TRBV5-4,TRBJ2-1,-,CASSLGGGAYNEQFF,TGTGCCAGCAGCTTGGGAGGGGGTGCCTACAATGAGCAGTTCTTC
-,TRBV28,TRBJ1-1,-,CASSLGQSYTEAFF,TGTGCCAGCAGTTTAGGGCAGAGCTACACTGAAGCTTTCTTT
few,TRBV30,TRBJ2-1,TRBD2,CAWGPSGIYNEQFF,TGTGCCTGGGGCCCTAGCGGTATTTACAATGAGCAGTTCTTC
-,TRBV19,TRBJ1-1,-,CASSVVENTEAFF,TGTGCCAGTAGTGTCGTAGAGAACACTGAAGCTTTCTTT
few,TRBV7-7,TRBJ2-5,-,CASSPGPQETQYF,TGTGCCAGCAGCCCAGGTCCACAAGAGACCCAGTACTTC
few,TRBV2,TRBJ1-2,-,CATGQEGFVGYTF,TGTGCCACCGGGCAGGAGGGCTTCGTCGGCTACACCTTC
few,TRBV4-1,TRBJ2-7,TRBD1,CASSQPGTGTTYEQYF,TGCGCCAGCAGCCAACCCGGGACAGGAACTACCTACGAGCAGTACTTC
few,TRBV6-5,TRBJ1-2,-,CASSKQQGNYGYTF,TGTGCCAGCAGTAAACAGCAGGGGAACTATGGCTACACCTTC
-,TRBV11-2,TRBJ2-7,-,CASSLDLPYEQYF,TGTGCCAGCAGCTTAGATCTTCCCTACGAGCAGTACTTC
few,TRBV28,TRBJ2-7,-,CASSLPGNYEQYF,TGTGCCAGCAGTTTGCCAGGAAACTACGAGCAGTACTTC
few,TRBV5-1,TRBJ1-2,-,CASSLDTSNYGYTF,TGCGCCAGCAGCTTGGACACCTCTAACTATGGCTACACCTTC
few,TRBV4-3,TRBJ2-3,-,CASSQVGKGEGDTQYF,TGCGCCAGCAGCCAAGTAGGCAAGGGGGAGGGAGATACGCAGTATTTT
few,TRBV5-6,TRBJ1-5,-,CASSLSRAGQPQHF,TGTGCCAGCAGCTTGAGCAGGGCAGGTCAGCCCCAGCATTTT
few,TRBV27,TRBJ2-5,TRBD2,CASSPPGLAGETQYF,TGTGCCAGCAGTCCGCCGGGACTAGCGGGAGAGACCCAGTACTTC
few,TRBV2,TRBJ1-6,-,CASSRIDSPLHF,TGTGCCAGCAGTAGAATAGATTCACCCCTCCACTTT
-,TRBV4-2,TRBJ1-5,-,CASSQDQAGINNQPQHF,TGTGCCAGCAGCCAAGATCAGGCCGGGATCAACAATCAGCCCCAGCATTTT
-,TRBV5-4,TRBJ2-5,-,CASSFQPLTGAYQETQYF,TGTGCCAGCAGTTTCCAACCGCTGACGGGAGCATATCAAGAGACCCAGTACTTC
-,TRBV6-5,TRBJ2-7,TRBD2,CASSYSAGEREQYF,TGTGCCAGCAGTTACTCGGCGGGAGAGCGAGAGCAGTACTTC
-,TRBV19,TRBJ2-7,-,CATSQDLTYEQYF,TGTGCCACCTCCCAGGATCTAACCTACGAGCAGTACTTC
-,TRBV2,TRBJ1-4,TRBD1,CASRTGTGGEKLFF,TGTGCCAGCAGAACCGGGACAGGGGGGGAAAAACTGTTTTTT
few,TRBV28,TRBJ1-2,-,CASSLTSGYTF,TGTGCCAGCAGTTTAACTTCTGGCTACACCTTC
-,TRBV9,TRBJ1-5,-,CASSAGETNQPQHF,TGTGCCAGCAGCGCTGGAGAGACCAATCAGCCCCAGCATTTT
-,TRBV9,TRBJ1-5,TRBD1,CASSVEGGVQPQHF,TGTGCCAGCAGCGTAGAAGGGGGCGTTCAGCCCCAGCATTTT
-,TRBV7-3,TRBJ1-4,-,CASSLSSAGGQATEKLFF,TGTGCCAGCAGCTTAAGTAGTGCCGGAGGGCAGGCCACTGAAAAACTGTTTTTT
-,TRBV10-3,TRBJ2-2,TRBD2,CAIGGLADGNTGELFF,TGTGCCATCGGAGGACTAGCCGACGGGAACACCGGGGAGCTGTTTTTT
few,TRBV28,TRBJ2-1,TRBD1,CASRAGGTNEQFF,TGTGCCAGCAGAGCAGGGGGAACGAATGAGCAGTTCTTC
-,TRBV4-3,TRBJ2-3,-,CASIRDWGTDTQYF,TGCGCCAGCATCAGGGATTGGGGCACAGATACGCAGTATTTT
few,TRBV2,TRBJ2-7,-,CASNREAYEQYF,TGTGCCAGCAACAGGGAAGCCTACGAGCAGTACTTC
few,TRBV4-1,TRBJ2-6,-,CASSQDGRPISGANVLTF,TGCGCCAGCAGCCAAGATGGGCGCCCTATCTCTGGGGCCAACGTCCTGACTTTC
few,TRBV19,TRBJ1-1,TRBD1,CATRDRGTTEAFF,TGTGCCACCCGGGACAGGGGAACCACTGAAGCTTTCTTT
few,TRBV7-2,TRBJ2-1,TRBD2,CASSSLTSDLYNEQFF,TGTGCCAGCAGCTCCCTGACTAGCGATTTATACAATGAGCAGTTCTTC
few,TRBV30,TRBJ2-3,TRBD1,CAFRQGLNTQYF,TGTGCCTTCCGACAGGGGTTAAATACGCAGTATTTT
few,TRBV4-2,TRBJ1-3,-,CASSAQDSSGNTIYF,TGTGCCAGCAGCGCACAGGATTCGTCTGGAAACACCATATATTTT
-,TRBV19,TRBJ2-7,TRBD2,CASSMYSGGRLYSYEQYF,TGTGCCAGTAGTATGTACAGCGGGGGCCGTCTATACTCCTACGAGCAGTACTTC
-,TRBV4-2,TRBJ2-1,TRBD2,CASSPNLSGGAYNEQFF,TGTGCCAGCAGCCCTAATCTTAGCGGGGGCGCCTACAATGAGCAGTTCTTC
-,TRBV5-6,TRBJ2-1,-,CASSLLRNEQFF,TGTGCCAGCAGCTTGCTGCGCAATGAGCAGTTCTTC
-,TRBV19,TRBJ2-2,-,CASRGTANTGELFF,TGTGCCAGCCGCGGGACCGCAAACACCGGGGAGCTGTTTTTT
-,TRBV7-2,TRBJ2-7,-,CASSLWSGSSYEQYF,TGTGCCAGCAGCCTGTGGAGCGGGTCCTCGTACGAGCAGTACTTC
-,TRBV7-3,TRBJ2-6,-,CASSLMASSGANVLTF,TGTGCCAGCAGCTTAATGGCAAGCTCTGGGGCCAACGTCCTGACTTTC
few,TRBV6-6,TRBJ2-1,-,CASSFPKQGNEQFF,TGTGCCAGCAGTTTCCCAAAACAGGGCAATGAGCAGTTCTTC
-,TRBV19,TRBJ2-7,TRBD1,CASSTGQGLYEQYF,TGTGCCAGTAGTACAGGACAGGGCCTATACGAGCAGTACTTC
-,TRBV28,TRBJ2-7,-,CASSSKMQDEQYF,TGTGCCAGCAGTTCAAAAATGCAGGACGAGCAGTACTTC
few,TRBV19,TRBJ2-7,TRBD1,CASSFGTGDFYEQYF,TGTGCCAGTAGTTTCGGGACAGGGGATTTCTACGAGCAGTACTTC
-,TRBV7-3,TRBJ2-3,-,CASSLNPSSYTDTQYF,TGTGCCAGCAGCTTAAATCCTAGCTCTTACACAGATACGCAGTATTTT
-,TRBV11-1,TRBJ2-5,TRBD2,CASSLGLAGGETQYF,TGTGCCAGCAGCCTGGGACTAGCGGGGGGGGAGACCCAGTACTTC
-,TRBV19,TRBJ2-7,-,CASSISVSHYEQYF,TGTGCCAGTAGTATTTCAGTTTCTCACTACGAGCAGTACTTC
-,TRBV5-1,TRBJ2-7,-,CASSFFSGTYEQYF,TGCGCCAGCAGCTTTTTCTCCGGGACCTACGAGCAGTACTTC
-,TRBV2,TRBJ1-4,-,CASSESRGGREKLFF,TGTGCCAGCAGTGAATCCCGGGGAGGTCGGGAAAAACTGTTTTTT